The text below deals with one TCR beta chain. Its specificity is not known. The CDR3 spans 15 residues. From germline, CDR1 is PRHDT and CDR2 FYEKMQ (reference sequence). The data originate from a study of T cell clusters in autoimmune cytopenias. Whole-study results and caveats: Primary autoimmune cytopenia patients seemingly lacked the physiological T cell clusters found in healthy donors. TRB repertoire shifts in secondary cytopenia and chronic lymphocytic leukemia mostly reflected lymphoma, not autoimmunity.

TRB was amplified from roughly 250 ng of peripheral blood genomic DNA per sample. TRB was amplified by touch-down multiplex PCR, primer pools A and B combined. TCRdb re-called the multiplex PCR reads and gives one entry per CDR3 protein, without DNA. This table lists 6,800 or so distinct CDR3 sequences. The same sample was also used in a study of T cell repertoires in aging, cancer and after chemotherapy. That paper adds: Untreated cancer patients had significantly lower blood TCR diversity than age-matched healthy donors. Across the chemotherapy interval, each cancer cohort showed higher median generation probability, suggesting thymic rebound.

Sequenced input: peripheral blood. The chain carries TRBV13 and TRBJ2-5; the TCRdb D gene call, TRBD2, has no DNA to confirm it. The TCR originated in a human donor in good health. The CDR3 protein is CASSPGPRAQETQYF.